This T cell receptor beta chain was observed in a study of blood T cell repertoires in COVID-19. The overall study: Both acute and convalescent COVID-19 samples were obtained from the United States, Italy and Spain. T cells, B-cell-depleted T cells, or PBMCs provided the cDNA or gDNA that served as material.

This CDR3 comprises 13 residues. V gave up 3 bases and J gave up 7 bases, with 12 bases separating them. CDR1 is LGHDT and CDR2 is YNNKEL in the germline V gene (reference sequence). Clones were read by immunoSEQ multiplex PCR, and TCRdb kept only the in-frame ones, dropping some. The sample gives approximately 190,000 clones, 80% of which show up once; about 7.2% is in the top ten. V is TRBV3-1 (or the pseudogene TRBV3-2) and J is TRBJ1-2, with D possibly being TRBD1 (5 bases). The source is a man between 60 and 75 years old with acute or convalescent COVID-19. The source material was peripheral blood. This chain's CDR3 is CASSQGLSRGYTF. The CDR3 region has the DNA TGTGCCAGCAGCCAGGGGCTTTCTCGTGGCTACACCTTC.